This T cell receptor (beta chain) derives from a study of cytotoxic CD8 clonotypes in ibrutinib-treated CLL. Investigators sourced about 2 micrograms of genomic DNA from cryopreserved PBMCs for TCR beta libraries. Data came from immunoSEQ multiplex PCR; TCRdb stores just in-frame clones and leaves some out. This sample yields around 250,000 clones, of which less than 75% are seen a single time; less than 20% belongs to the top ten. Study-wide results and limits: Treatment saw public clonotypes, which were uncommon, either contract or stay stable. Clonality grew at ibrutinib response; at progression, it decreased back toward baseline.

This clone has more than one count but fewer than ten. Its antigen is undetermined. The CDR3 extends over 15 amino acids. Germline CDR1 and CDR2: SGHRS and YFSETQ. Trimming removed 5 bases at V and 3 bases at J, with 15 bases between. The receptor comes from a human donor with chronic lymphocytic leukemia. The gene calls are TRBV5-1 and TRBJ2-1, with a possible D match to TRBD2 (5 bases). The specimen comprised PBMCs, sampled after 24 months of ibrutinib treatment. CDR3 sequence (DNA): TGCGCCAGCAGGCAGGACTTCACAAACTACAATGAGCAGTTCTTC. Amino acids: CASRQDFTNYNEQFF.